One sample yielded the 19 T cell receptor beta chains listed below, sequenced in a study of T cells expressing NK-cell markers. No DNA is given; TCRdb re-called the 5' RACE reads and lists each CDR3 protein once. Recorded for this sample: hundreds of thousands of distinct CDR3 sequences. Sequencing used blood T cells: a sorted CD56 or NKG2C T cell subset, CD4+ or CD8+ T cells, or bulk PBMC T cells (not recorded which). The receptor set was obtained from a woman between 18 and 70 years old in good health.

The CDR3 sequence is CASSPRTSGRQETQYF. V and J are TRBV7-8 and TRBJ2-5; TCRdb outputs TRBD2, but without DNA this stays unchecked. Per germline, CDR1 SGHVS and CDR2 FQNEAQ. The CDR3 extends over 16 amino acids.

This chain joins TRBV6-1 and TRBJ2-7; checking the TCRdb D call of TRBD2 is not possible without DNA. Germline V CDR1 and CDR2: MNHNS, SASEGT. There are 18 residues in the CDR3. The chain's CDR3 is CASSEALASGLLRDEQYF.

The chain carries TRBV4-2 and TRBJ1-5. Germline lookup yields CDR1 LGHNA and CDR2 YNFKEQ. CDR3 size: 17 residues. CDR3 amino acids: CASSQDDTLYSNQPQHF.

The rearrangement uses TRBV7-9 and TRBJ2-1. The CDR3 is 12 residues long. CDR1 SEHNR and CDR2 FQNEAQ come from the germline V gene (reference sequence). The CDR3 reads CASSLVRIEQFF. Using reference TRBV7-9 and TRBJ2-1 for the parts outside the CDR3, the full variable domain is DTGVSQNPRHKITKRGQNVTFRCDPISEHNRLYWYRQTLGQGPEFLTYFQNEAQLEKSRLLSDRFSAERPKGSFSTLEIQRTEQGDSAMYLCASSLVRIEQFFGPGTRLTVL.

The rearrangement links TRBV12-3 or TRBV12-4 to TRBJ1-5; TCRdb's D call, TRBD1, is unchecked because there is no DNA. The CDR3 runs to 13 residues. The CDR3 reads CASSLGQREPQHF.

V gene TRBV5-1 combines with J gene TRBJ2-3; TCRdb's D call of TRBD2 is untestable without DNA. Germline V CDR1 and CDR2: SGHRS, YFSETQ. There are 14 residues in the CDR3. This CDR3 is CASSFGREADTQYF.

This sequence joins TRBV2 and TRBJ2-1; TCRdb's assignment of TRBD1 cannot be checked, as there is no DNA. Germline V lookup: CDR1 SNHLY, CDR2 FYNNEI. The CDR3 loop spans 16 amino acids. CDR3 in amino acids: CASSALTHTSYNEQFF.

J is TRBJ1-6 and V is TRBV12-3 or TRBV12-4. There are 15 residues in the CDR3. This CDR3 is CASSPKGSLNSPLHF.

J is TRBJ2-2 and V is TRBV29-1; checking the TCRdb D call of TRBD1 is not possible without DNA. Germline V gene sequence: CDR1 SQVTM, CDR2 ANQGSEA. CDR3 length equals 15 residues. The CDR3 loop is CSALLDRVNTGELFF.

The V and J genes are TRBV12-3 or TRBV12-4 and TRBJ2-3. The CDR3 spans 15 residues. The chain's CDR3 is CASSLQSDPRDTQYF.

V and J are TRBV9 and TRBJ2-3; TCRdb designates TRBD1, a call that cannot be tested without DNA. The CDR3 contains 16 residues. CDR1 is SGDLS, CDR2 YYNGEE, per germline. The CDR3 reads CASSVGRGPLTDTQYF.

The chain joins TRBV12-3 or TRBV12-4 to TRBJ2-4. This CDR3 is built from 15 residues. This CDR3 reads CASSLEVSRKDIQYF.

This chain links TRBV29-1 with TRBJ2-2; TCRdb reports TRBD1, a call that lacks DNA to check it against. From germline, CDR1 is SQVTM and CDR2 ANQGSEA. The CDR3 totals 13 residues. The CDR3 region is CSGKGPNTGELFF.

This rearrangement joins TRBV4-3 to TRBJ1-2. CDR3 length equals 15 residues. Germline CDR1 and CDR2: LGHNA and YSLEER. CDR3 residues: CASSQDRTANYGYTF.

The CDR3 reads CATSRPDLGGTEAFF. The V gene is TRBV15, the J gene TRBJ1-1. Germline lookup yields CDR1 LNHNV and CDR2 YYDKDF (reference sequence). The CDR3 contains 15 residues.

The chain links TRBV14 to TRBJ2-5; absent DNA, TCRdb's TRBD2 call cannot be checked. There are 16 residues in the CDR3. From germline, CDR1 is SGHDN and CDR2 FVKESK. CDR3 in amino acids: CASRFAGELAEETQYF.

The chain's CDR3 is CASSPSGSEDTQYF. The chain is built from TRBV6-1 and TRBJ2-3; the D call from TCRdb, TRBD2, cannot be confirmed without DNA. The CDR3 runs 14 residues. The germline V gene has CDR1 MNHNS and CDR2 SASEGT.

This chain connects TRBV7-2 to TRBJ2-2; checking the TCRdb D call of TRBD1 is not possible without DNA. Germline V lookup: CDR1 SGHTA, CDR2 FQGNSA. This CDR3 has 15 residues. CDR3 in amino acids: CASSRDRGGTGELFF.

The CDR3: CASSQDGFRLNTEAFF. The chain links TRBV14 to TRBJ1-1. CDR3 length: 16 amino acids. Germline V gene data show CDR1 as SGHDN and CDR2 as FVKESK.